The clone carrying this TCR beta chain was found a few times. Its specificity is unknown. The data belong to a study of identical twins. Study-wide points: Conclusions were drawn cross-sectionally by statistical analysis, without following the same donors. Part of the zero-insertion signal could reflect confounding by invariant MAIT and iNKT cells.

TCRdb independently ran MiXCR on the 5' RACE reads; one entry per CDR3 protein. The sample includes about 520,000 distinct CDR3 sequences, around 20% of them seen just once. Trimming took off 0 bases at V and 1 base at J, with 12 bases between the two ends. The germline V gene has CDR1 DFQATT and CDR2 SNEGSKA (reference sequence). The CDR3 extends over 15 amino acids. Separately, the same data were catalogued under a study of T cells expressing NK-cell markers. As reported in that work: Out of eight donors sequenced, seven tested HCMV-seropositive and the remaining one seronegative. Sorting in several experiments was restricted by an anti-gamma-delta TCR antibody to alpha-beta TCR T cells.

This rearrangement joins TRBV20-1 to TRBJ1-2, with D possibly being TRBD1 (6 bases). Material: CD4+ T cells sorted from blood. This TCR was recovered from a woman under 30 in good health. CDR3 loop: CSARDGGASNYGYTF. For the CDR3, the DNA is TGCAGTGCTAGAGATGGGGGGGCTAGTAACTATGGCTACACCTTC.